The rows below give T cell receptor beta chains drawn from one sample of a study of blood T cell repertoires in COVID-19. Only in-frame clones appear in the TCRdb table, and some are missing; sequencing was by immunoSEQ multiplex PCR. There are around 86,000 clones in the sample; approximately 81% occur only once, and over 35% lies in the top ten. Sequencing was done on a sample of peripheral blood. These receptors were taken from a man older than 75 with acute or convalescent COVID-19. The CDR3 runs from the conserved cysteine through the conserved F or W. A D gene is named only where the DNA matches it firmly. Clone size is not always given. Where it is, it says once, few, many or a class for expanded clones.

D gene | J gene | V gene | clone size | CDR3 DNA | CDR3 protein
TRBD1 | TRBJ1-1 | TRBV30 | - | TGTGCCTGGAGGGACGACAGGGGGTTTACTGAAGCTTTCTTT | CAWRDDRGFTEAFF
- | TRBJ1-1 | TRBV28 | - | TGTGCCAGCAGTGCGACAGGTTTGAACACTGAAGCTTTCTTT | CASSATGLNTEAFF
- | TRBJ1-6 | TRBV28 | - | TGTGCCAGCAGTTTACCCCTAAATTCACCCCTCCACTTT | CASSLPLNSPLHF
- | TRBJ1-3 | TRBV27 | - | TGTGCCAGCAGTTCTGGACTTAAAAACACCATATATTTT | CASSSGLKNTIYF
- | TRBJ2-1 | TRBV21-1 | - | TGTGCCAGCAGCATGACAGCGAACAATGAGCAGTTCTTC | CASSMTANNEQFF
- | TRBJ1-1 | TRBV6-2/TRBV6-3 | - | TGTGCCAGCAGTTACGAGAACGGAGGGGTGAACACTGAAGCTTTCTTT | CASSYENGGVNTEAFF
TRBD1 | TRBJ2-1 | TRBV27 | - | TGTGCCAGCAGTCCGACTTACCCGGGACAGGGGGATAATGAGCAGTTCTTC | CASSPTYPGQGDNEQFF
TRBD2 | TRBJ2-3 | TRBV5-1 | - | TGCGCCAGCAGCAACGGACTAGCGGGAGCTATAGATACGCAGTATTTT | CASSNGLAGAIDTQYF
- | TRBJ1-1 | TRBV2 | few | TGTGCCAGCACCCTCTCGGGGATTGAAGCTTTCTTT | CASTLSGIEAFF
- | TRBJ2-3 | TRBV7-2 | once | TGTGCCAGCAGCCCAGTCGGGACTGGCACAGATACGCAGTATTTT | CASSPVGTGTDTQYF
- | TRBJ2-1 | TRBV28 | few | TGTGCCAGCAGTTTAGGGGCCAGATACAATGAGCAGTTCTTC | CASSLGARYNEQFF
- | TRBJ1-4 | TRBV7-6 | - | TGTGCCAGCAGCCGGGACTTGGGTAATGAAAAACTGTTTTTT | CASSRDLGNEKLFF
- | TRBJ1-6 | TRBV5-1 | - | TGCGCCAGCAGCTTGGGAGGGTCAGATTCACCCCTCCACTTT | CASSLGGSDSPLHF
TRBD2 | TRBJ2-1 | TRBV10-3 | - | TGTGCCATCAGTGAGTCGGGAGCGGGAGGGGTCCGTGAACTCTTC | CAISESGAGGVRELF
TRBD2 | TRBJ2-7 | TRBV4-3 | - | TGCGCCAGCAGCCAAGGGACGGCGGGGGGGACCTACGAGCAGTACTTC | CASSQGTAGGTYEQYF
- | TRBJ1-5 | TRBV6-4 | - | TGTGCCAGCAGTGCCGGGTTCAATCAGCCCCAGCATTTT | CASSAGFNQPQHF
- | TRBJ1-4 | TRBV10-2 | - | TGCGCCAGCTGTATGGACAGCTTTAATGAAAAACTGTTTTTT | CASCMDSFNEKLFF
TRBD1 | TRBJ2-1 | TRBV6-6 | - | TGTGCCAGCAGTTACCGCCGGGACAGGGGAGGATATGAGCAGTTCTTC | CASSYRRDRGGYEQFF
- | TRBJ1-4 | TRBV5-1 | - | TGCGCCAGCACCCCCGGCGGGAATGAAAAACTGTTTTTT | CASTPGGNEKLFF
TRBD1 | TRBJ2-7 | TRBV2 | - | TGTGCCAGCAGGACAGGGCCCTACGAGCAGTACTTC | CASRTGPYEQYF
- | TRBJ1-5 | TRBV9 | - | TGTGCCAGCAGCGTAGGGCCAGGGGAAGGGCAGCCCCAGCATTTT | CASSVGPGEGQPQHF
- | TRBJ2-7 | TRBV5-1 | - | TGCGCCAGCAGCCGAGATAGACTCTACGAGCAGTACTTC | CASSRDRLYEQYF
TRBD2 | TRBJ2-7 | TRBV3-1/TRBV3-2 | - | TGTGCCAGCAGCCAGAGCGGGAGGATCAACGAGCAGTACTTC | CASSQSGRINEQYF
- | TRBJ1-3 | TRBV19 | - | TGTGCCAGTGCAGCGTCCTCTGGAAACACCATATATTTT | CASAASSGNTIYF
TRBD2 | TRBJ2-2 | TRBV6-6 | - | TGTGCCAGCAGTCTACGGCGATTAGCGGGAGGGACCGGGGAGCTGTTTTTT | CASSLRRLAGGTGELFF
- | TRBJ1-4 | TRBV18 | - | TGTGCCAGCTCACCGGAACAGGATCAAAATGAAAAACTGTTTTTT | CASSPEQDQNEKLFF
- | TRBJ1-3 | TRBV6-5 | - | TGTGCCAGCAGCGGGGTTGGGGGAAACACCATATATTTT | CASSGVGGNTIYF
- | TRBJ2-7 | TRBV12-3/TRBV12-4 | - | TGTGCCAGCGGGTCCGGGGAGCAGTACTTC | CASGSGEQYF
- | TRBJ1-1 | TRBV11-2 | - | TGTGCCAGCAGAGTGGAAGGGAGAGGGAGGAGCACTGAAGCTTTCTTT | CASRVEGRGRSTEAFF
- | TRBJ2-3 | TRBV28 | - | TGTGCCAGCAGACCTCTTGGCAGGGAAGCCGCAGATACGCAGTATTTT | CASRPLGREAADTQYF
TRBD1 | TRBJ2-7 | TRBV10-1 | - | TGCGCCACCGCCGGGACAGGGCTGGGCGAGCAGTACTTC | CATAGTGLGEQYF
- | TRBJ1-1 | TRBV6-6 | - | TGTGCTAGCAGTTACTCGACTCCAGGGAAGCTTGAAGCTTTCTTT | CASSYSTPGKLEAFF
TRBD1 | TRBJ1-4 | TRBV5-4 | once | TGTGCCAGCAGCGCGGACAGGGAATATGAAAAACTGTTTTTT | CASSADREYEKLFF
TRBD2 | TRBJ2-3 | TRBV15 | - | TGTGCCAGCCGAGGACGGGAGGGGTTTCCAGATACGCAGTATTTT | CASRGREGFPDTQYF
TRBD2 | TRBJ2-7 | TRBV5-1 | - | TGCGCCAGTCATAGCGGGAGCACCTACGAGCAGTACTTC | CASHSGSTYEQYF
- | TRBJ2-3 | TRBV6-2/TRBV6-3 | - | TGTGCCAGCAGCCGGGCTGGTACAGATACGCAGTATTTT | CASSRAGTDTQYF
- | TRBJ2-6 | TRBV7-2 | - | TGTGCCAGCAGCTCTTACAGCTCTGGGGCCAACGTCCTGACTTTC | CASSSYSSGANVLTF
TRBD2 | TRBJ2-1 | TRBV7-9 | - | TGTGCCAGCAGCTTACTGCTAGCGGACTACAATGAGCAGTTCTTC | CASSLLLADYNEQFF
- | TRBJ2-3 | TRBV4-2 | - | TGTGCCAGCAGCCCTAATACAGGTGATACGCAGTATTTT | CASSPNTGDTQYF
- | TRBJ2-7 | TRBV5-1 | - | TGCGCCAGCAGCTTGGCCAGGGTTAGGGACGAGCAGTACTTC | CASSLARVRDEQYF
TRBD2 | TRBJ2-1 | TRBV5-1 | once | TGCGCCAGCAGCTTCTCCGGGACTAGCGGGAGCAATGAGCAGTTCTTC | CASSFSGTSGSNEQFF
TRBD2 | TRBJ2-7 | TRBV19 | - | TGTGCCAGTAGTCCGACCGGGACTAGCGGGACCCGCGAGCAGTACTTC | CASSPTGTSGTREQYF
- | TRBJ2-5 | TRBV19 | - | TGTGCCAGTAGATCCAGGCCCCCGGTGGAGACCCAGTACTTC | CASRSRPPVETQYF
- | TRBJ1-5 | TRBV30 | - | TGTGCCTGGAGTTCAACGGGGGATGCGCCCCAGCATTTT | CAWSSTGDAPQHF
TRBD2 | TRBJ2-7 | TRBV10-1 | - | TGCGCCAGCAGTGTAGCGGGCTCCTACGAGCAGTACTTC | CASSVAGSYEQYF
TRBD2 | TRBJ2-1 | TRBV7-7 | - | TGTGCTAGCAGCTTTAGCGGGAGGATCGATGAGCAGTTCTTC | CASSFSGRIDEQFF
TRBD2 | TRBJ2-6 | TRBV9 | - | TGTGCCAGCAGCATCGGGGGGTGGTTGAACTCTGGGGCCAACGTCCTGACTTTC | CASSIGGWLNSGANVLTF
TRBD1 | TRBJ2-7 | TRBV6-2/TRBV6-3 | - | TGTGCCAGCAGTTACTCGGTTGGACAGGGCTACGAGCAGTACTTC | CASSYSVGQGYEQYF
TRBD2 | TRBJ2-5 | TRBV10-2 | - | TGCGCCAGCAGTGCGCTAGCGGGAGGTGAGACCCAGTACTTC | CASSALAGGETQYF
TRBD2 | TRBJ2-5 | TRBV7-2 | - | TGTGCCAGCAGCTCGCGACTAGCGGGAGGGGAGACCCAGTACTTC | CASSSRLAGGETQYF